This T cell receptor beta chain was observed in a study of T cell responses to AZD1222 COVID-19 vaccine. Overall study results and limits: Among AZD1222 vaccinees, only 5 to 7 were seropositive at baseline.

Sequencing was performed with immunoSEQ multiplex PCR; in TCRdb, only in-frame clones are kept and a portion is missing. This table holds 120,000 or so clones, approximately 92% found once. Remarks on this clone: The antigen remains unidentified.

Source: peripheral blood, taken 28 days after the second AZD1222 dose. The sequence was obtained from an adult who received the AZD1222 COVID-19 vaccine.

This chain's CDR3 is CASSLISRSPTDTQYF. The CDR3 coding sequence is TGTGCCAGCAGCTTAATTTCGAGGTCCCCCACAGATACGCAGTATTTT. J is TRBJ2-3 and V is TRBV7-3; D is unresolved. The CDR3 runs 16 residues. Between the trimmed V and J ends, which lost 1 base and 2 bases, there was a span of 13 bases. Per germline, CDR1 SGHTA and CDR2 FQGTGA.